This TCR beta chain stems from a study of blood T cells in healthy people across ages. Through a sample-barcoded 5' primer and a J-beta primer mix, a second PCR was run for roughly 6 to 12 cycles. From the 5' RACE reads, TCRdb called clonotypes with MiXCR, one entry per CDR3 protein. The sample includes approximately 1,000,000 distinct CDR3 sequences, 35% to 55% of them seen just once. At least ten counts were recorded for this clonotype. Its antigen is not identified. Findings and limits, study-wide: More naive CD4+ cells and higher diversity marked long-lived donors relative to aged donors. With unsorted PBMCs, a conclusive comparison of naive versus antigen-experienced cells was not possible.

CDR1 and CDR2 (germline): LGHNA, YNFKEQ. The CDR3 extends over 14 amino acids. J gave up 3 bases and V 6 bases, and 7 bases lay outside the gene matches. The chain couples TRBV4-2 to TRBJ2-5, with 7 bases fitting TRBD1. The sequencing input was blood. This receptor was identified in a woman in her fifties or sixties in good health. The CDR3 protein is CASSLTQGEETQYF. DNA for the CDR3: TGTGCCAGCAGTTTAACTCAGGGGGAAGAGACCCAGTACTTC.